These 17 T cell receptor beta chains were all obtained from the same sample, sequenced in a study of blood T cell repertoires in COVID-19. Profiled with immunoSEQ multiplex PCR; TCRdb holds only in-frame clones, not every one. The data contain 150,000 or so clones, around 87% of them seen just once; the ten biggest clones take up 0.58%. Sequenced: peripheral blood. These receptors originate from a man aged 55 to 70 with COVID-19, enrolled during active disease.

This clone has just one count. The chain combines TRBV7-2 with TRBJ2-7; D may be TRBD1 (5 bases). Trimming removed 0 bases from V and 3 bases from J, with 9 bases in between. The CDR3 consists of 14 residues. CDR1 is SGHTA and CDR2 is FQGNSA in the germline V gene. The CDR3 here is CASSLAVGHYEQYF. Here the CDR3 DNA reads TGTGCCAGCAGCTTAGCGGTCGGACACTACGAGCAGTACTTC.

The CDR3 region is CASSFSGDTQYF. The DNA for the CDR3 is TGTGCCAGCAGCTTCTCGGGGGATACGCAGTATTTT. V and J are TRBV11-2 and TRBJ2-3; D may be TRBD2 (5 bases). The ends were cut back, 3 bases at V and 6 bases at J, with 7 bases in the middle. CDR3 length: 12 amino acids. The germline V gene has CDR1 SGHAT and CDR2 FQNNGV. The full variable domain, in which reference TRBV11-2 and TRBJ2-3 provide the parts outside the CDR3, is EAGVAQSPRYKIIEKRQSVAFWCNPISGHATLYWYQQILGQGPKLLIQFQNNGVVDDSQLPKDRFSAERLKGVDSTLKIQPAKLEDSAVYLCASSFSGDTQYFGPGTRLTVL.

Here the CDR3 DNA reads TGTGCCAGCAGTGAGCGAGGAAACTATGGCTACACCTTC. Translating gives CASSERGNYGYTF. The chain combines TRBV6-4 with TRBJ1-2; D remains unclear. Trimming shortened V by 3 bases and J by 2 bases, and 7 bases separated the two germline ends. The CDR3 totals 13 residues. Germline CDR1 is MRHNA and CDR2 is SNTAGT.

The chain employs TRBV18 and TRBJ2-7; tentatively, D is TRBD1 (5 bases). The CDR3 has 14 residues. Germline V gives CDR1 KGHSH, CDR2 LQKENI. V was pared by 4 bases and J by 2 bases, with 12 bases between. In DNA form, the CDR3 reads TGTGCCAGCTCACGACAGCAAGATACCTACGAGCAGTACTTC. Protein: CASSRQQDTYEQYF.

The DNA of the CDR3 is TGTGCCAGCAGCTTACGGCAGGGGGCTCGTGAGACCCAGTACTTC. It translates to CASSLRQGARETQYF. The genes are TRBV7-6 and TRBJ2-5; 8 positions agree with TRBD1. Germline V lookup: CDR1 SGHVS, CDR2 FNYEAQ. Losses at the gene ends were 2 bases for V and 5 bases for J; bases not matched to a gene: 7. This CDR3 is 15 amino acids long.

The V and J genes are TRBV18 and TRBJ2-3; possible D gene TRBD1, 5 bases. Deletions cut 1 base from V and 11 bases from J, with 13 bases between. Germline lookup yields CDR1 KGHSH and CDR2 LQKENI. CDR3 length: 13 amino acids. The CDR3 protein is CASSPLEAQGQYF. As DNA, the CDR3 is TGTGCCAGCTCACCACTTGAAGCCCAGGGGCAGTATTTT.

The chain combines TRBV30 with TRBJ1-1; 9 nucleotides match TRBD1. This CDR3 spans 16 amino acids. Unmatched junction bases numbered 15, after V lost 8 bases and J lost 2 bases. Germline CDR1 is GTSNPN and CDR2 is SVGIG (reference sequence). The CDR3 DNA reads as TGTGCCCTGGAGCGGGGGACAGGGACGCTAAACACTGAAGCTTTCTTT. It translates to CALERGTGTLNTEAFF.

The chain links TRBV28 to TRBJ2-7; D is perhaps TRBD2 (5 bases). Trimming removed 0 bases from V and 6 bases from J, with 18 bases in between. Germline-derived CDR1 and CDR2 are MDHEN and SYDVKM. The CDR3 runs to 16 residues. The CDR3 DNA sequence: TGTGCCAGCAGTTTATGGTCCTCGGGGTATGAGAGCGAGCAGTACTTC. Protein sequence: CASSLWSSGYESEQYF.

The J gene is TRBJ2-5, the V gene TRBV4-2, with D tentatively TRBD1 (7 bases). Germline-derived CDR1 and CDR2 are LGHNA and YNFKEQ. This CDR3 has 15 amino acids. Trimming removed 0 bases from V and 5 bases from J, with 13 bases in between. This CDR3 reads CASSQDLGGGETQYF. For the CDR3, the DNA is TGTGCCAGCAGCCAAGATCTAGGAGGGGGCGAGACCCAGTACTTC.

This chain joins TRBV24-1 and TRBJ2-1; TRBD2 matches at 7 bases. Trimming took 10 bases from V and 7 from J; bases not matched to a gene: 15. CDR3 length: 15 residues. In germline, CDR1 is KGHDR, CDR2 SFDVKD. CDR3 region: CATGLGGLRRNEQFF. CDR3 coding DNA: TGTGCCACGGGGCTGGGGGGACTAAGACGGAATGAGCAGTTCTTC.

This rearrangement joins TRBV14 to TRBJ1-2; no definite D call. Germline CDR1 is SGHDN and CDR2 is FVKESK. The V end lost 0 bases, the J end lost 8 bases, and 7 bases lay between the germline ends. This CDR3 contains 12 residues. CDR3 coding DNA: TGTGCCAGCAGCCAAGATATTCGGGGCTACACCTTC. It specifies CASSQDIRGYTF.

The chain is built from TRBV7-9 and TRBJ2-5; D possibly corresponds to TRBD2 (6 bases). The V gene's germline CDR1 is SEHNR and CDR2 FQNEAQ (reference sequence). The CDR3 contains 13 residues. The V end was cut by 4 bases, the J end by 3 bases, with 9 bases between. The CDR3 DNA is TGTGCCAGCAGCTGGACTATCAAAGAGACCCAGTACTTC. Encoded protein: CASSWTIKETQYF.

This clone is a singleton in its sample. The chain recombines TRBV5-1 with TRBJ2-7; 8 nucleotides align to TRBD2. The germline V gene encodes CDR1 SGHRS and CDR2 YFSETQ. This CDR3 comprises 15 residues. After removal of 4 bases from V and 0 bases from J, the junction contained 6 bases not matched to a gene. CDR3 bases: TGCGCCAGCAGCCGGGAGGGCTCGGGCTCCTACGAGCAGTACTTC. Its translation: CASSREGSGSYEQYF.

V is TRBV3-1 (or the pseudogene TRBV3-2) and J is TRBJ1-1; 10 positions agree with TRBD1. V was clipped by 4 bases and J by 1 base; unmatched bases: 6. The germline V gene has CDR1 LGHDT and CDR2 YNNKEL (reference sequence). This CDR3 region has 16 residues. As DNA, the CDR3 is TGTGCCAGCAGCCCAAGGGACAGGGGAGCGAACACTGAAGCTTTCTTT. Translated: CASSPRDRGANTEAFF.

The V and J genes are TRBV13 and TRBJ1-4, with 9 bases matching TRBD1. This CDR3 has 14 residues. Germline CDR1 PRHDT, CDR2 FYEKMQ (reference sequence). Trimming cost V 4 bases and J 8 bases; bases outside gene matches: 5. CDR3 sequence: CASSYRGRGEKLFF. The CDR3 DNA reads as TGTGCCAGCAGCTACAGGGGGCGCGGAGAAAAACTGTTTTTT.

J is TRBJ1-2 and V is TRBV11-2; TRBD1 is a possible D gene (6 bases). Germline-derived CDR1 and CDR2 are SGHAT and FQNNGV. Trimming removed 3 bases at V and 5 bases at J, with 13 bases between. This CDR3 has 14 amino acids. This CDR3 is CASSFPRGAYGYTF. As DNA, the CDR3 is TGTGCCAGCAGCTTTCCCCGGGGGGCTTATGGCTACACCTTC. Looking up the rest from reference TRBV11-2 and TRBJ1-2 gives the full variable domain: EAGVAQSPRYKIIEKRQSVAFWCNPISGHATLYWYQQILGQGPKLLIQFQNNGVVDDSQLPKDRFSAERLKGVDSTLKIQPAKLEDSAVYLCASSFPRGAYGYTFGSGTRLTVV.

The chain joins TRBV9 to TRBJ1-1, with D unclear. V shed 4 bases and J shed 3 bases, with 13 bases lying between them. Germline values: CDR1 SGDLS, CDR2 YYNGEE. This CDR3 contains 14 residues. The DNA for the CDR3 is TGTGCCAGCAGCCCCGCCGGGTCCGACACTGAAGCTTTCTTT. Translating gives CASSPAGSDTEAFF. Using reference TRBV9 and TRBJ1-1 for the parts outside the CDR3, the full variable domain is DSGVTQTPKHLITATGQRVTLRCSPRSGDLSVYWYQQSLDQGLQFLIQYYNGEERAKGNILERFSAQQFPDLHSELNLSSLELGDSALYFCASSPAGSDTEAFFGQGTRLTVV.